This T cell receptor beta chain came from a study of T cell responses to AZD1222 COVID-19 vaccine. General study findings and limits: Across the whole spike, CD4 TCRs peaked at regions 160-218 and 743-854. No repertoire was sampled before or during the peak T cell response, only after it. Donors were mostly white British, more females; clonal diversity possibly underestimated. Unmutated variant regions are reportedly targeted by nearly half of spike-specific TCRs.

About this clone itself: Its antigen is undetermined.

CDR3 length: 11 residues. Deletions cut 3 bases from V and 4 bases from J, with 3 bases between. Germline loops: CDR1 LNHDA, CDR2 SQIVND (reference sequence). Sequenced by immunoSEQ multiplex PCR; TCRdb stores in-frame clones only, minus some. Of some 130,000 clones listed, roughly 90% are singletons. The sequencing used peripheral blood, collected on day 0 of AZD1222 vaccination. The J gene is TRBJ1-2, the V gene TRBV19; D gene ambiguous. The source is an adult in good health. The CDR3 region is CASSIGYGYTF. The CDR3 nucleotides read TGTGCCAGTAGTATTGGCTATGGCTACACCTTC.